The rows below give T cell receptor beta chains drawn from one sample of a study of siplizumab effects on memory and regulatory T cells. TCRdb's copy holds only in-frame clones and misses some; the assay was immunoSEQ multiplex PCR. This table holds about 120,000 clones, roughly 95% found once. The sample consisted of non-Treg CD4+ T cells sorted from blood. The origin of the receptors is a human donor in good health. Each CDR3 is given with its conserved first and last residue. The order of the fields is CDR3 protein, D gene, J gene, V gene. The D gene is left open where the match is weak.

CDR3: CASSYVETTEAFF; D: -; J: TRBJ1-1; V: TRBV6-6
CDR3: CASSPDREIYGYTF; D: -; J: TRBJ1-2; V: TRBV18
CDR3: CASSSKGTLNIQYF; D: -; J: TRBJ2-4; V: TRBV6-5
CDR3: CASSSGQNNSPLHF; D: -; J: TRBJ1-6; V: TRBV11-1
CDR3: CASSPAARNEQYF; D: -; J: TRBJ2-7; V: TRBV6-5
CDR3: CASSQEVEGPGELFF; D: -; J: TRBJ2-2; V: TRBV4-2
CDR3: CASSLDRVTDTQYF; D: -; J: TRBJ2-3; V: TRBV7-9
CDR3: CASSIVGTGGTEAFF; D: TRBD1; J: TRBJ1-1; V: TRBV19
CDR3: CASSQEWGISTDTQYF; D: -; J: TRBJ2-3; V: TRBV14
CDR3: CASSPSSGGVETQYF; D: -; J: TRBJ2-5; V: TRBV18
CDR3: CASSKLAGGQSEQFF; D: TRBD2; J: TRBJ2-1; V: TRBV7-3
CDR3: CASKGQTMNTEAFF; D: TRBD1; J: TRBJ1-1; V: TRBV2
CDR3: CASNHQGSEAFF; D: -; J: TRBJ1-1; V: TRBV2
CDR3: CAHGGGNQPQHF; D: -; J: TRBJ1-5; V: TRBV30
CDR3: CASSLAGRNEKLFF; D: -; J: TRBJ1-4; V: TRBV13
CDR3: CASSLQGNTEAFF; D: -; J: TRBJ1-1; V: TRBV14
CDR3: CASSPGQANYGYTF; D: TRBD1; J: TRBJ1-2; V: TRBV6-1
CDR3: CASSKEGGQGTDTQYF; D: -; J: TRBJ2-3; V: TRBV21-1
CDR3: CASSQAASTGQGGRRNGYTF; D: TRBD1; J: TRBJ1-2; V: TRBV4-3
CDR3: CASSLDGTVGYTF; D: TRBD1; J: TRBJ1-2; V: TRBV5-1
CDR3: CASSQEPGAGDTQYF; D: -; J: TRBJ2-3; V: TRBV4-1
CDR3: CASRRAGVNYGYTF; D: -; J: TRBJ1-2; V: TRBV19
CDR3: CASSAPVSDTGELFF; D: -; J: TRBJ2-2; V: TRBV6-1
CDR3: CASSATDRGDSPLHF; D: TRBD1; J: TRBJ1-6; V: TRBV9
CDR3: CASSIAGTGYTGELFF; D: TRBD1; J: TRBJ2-2; V: TRBV27
CDR3: CASSPGHSENIQYF; D: -; J: TRBJ2-4; V: TRBV14
CDR3: CASSLFSLQGSQYF; D: -; J: TRBJ2-7; V: TRBV28
CDR3: CASSDTKTQYF; D: -; J: TRBJ2-5; V: TRBV2
CDR3: CASSSGTGGNEKLFF; D: TRBD1; J: TRBJ1-4; V: TRBV5-5
CDR3: CASSRPGQGAYEQYF; D: TRBD1; J: TRBJ2-7; V: TRBV28
CDR3: CASSLYAGRAATNEKLFF; D: -; J: TRBJ1-4; V: TRBV28
CDR3: CASSPSGTGRLFF; D: TRBD1; J: TRBJ2-2; V: TRBV4-1
CDR3: CASSLVGAANEKLFF; D: -; J: TRBJ1-4; V: TRBV7-8
CDR3: CASSWAGTYYEQYF; D: -; J: TRBJ2-7; V: TRBV5-5
CDR3: CASSLVRHTDTQYF; D: -; J: TRBJ2-3; V: TRBV7-2
CDR3: CASSPIGAFSGNTIYF; D: -; J: TRBJ1-3; V: TRBV18
CDR3: CASSLLTSGGANEQYF; D: TRBD2; J: TRBJ2-7; V: TRBV5-1
CDR3: CASTQTTSGTANYGYTF; D: TRBD1; J: TRBJ1-2; V: TRBV5-6
CDR3: CASSRDRLGETQYF; D: -; J: TRBJ2-5; V: TRBV7-7
CDR3: CASRVEGARTEAFF; D: TRBD1; J: TRBJ1-1; V: TRBV2
CDR3: CASSEALIYYGYTF; D: -; J: TRBJ1-2; V: TRBV6-1
CDR3: CASSPFGAGGELFF; D: -; J: TRBJ2-2; V: TRBV18
CDR3: CASSGLQGPGEQYF; D: -; J: TRBJ2-7; V: TRBV5-1
CDR3: CASSTGRGHNEQFF; D: -; J: TRBJ2-1; V: TRBV19
CDR3: CASSPTAQNSPLHF; D: -; J: TRBJ1-6; V: TRBV18
CDR3: CASILSGGPGDTQYF; D: TRBD2; J: TRBJ2-3; V: TRBV7-3
CDR3: CASSLAWGDSPLHF; D: -; J: TRBJ1-6; V: TRBV7-2